This record covers a single T cell receptor beta chain. The antigen remains unidentified. This sample was included in a study of T cells in localized non-small cell lung cancer. General study results and limits: Longer overall survival was linked to higher blood T cell density. Clonality of T cells reached its maximum in uninvolved adjacent lung, surpassing tumor. Appearance in adjacent lung was seen for a median around 58 of the top 100 tumor clones.

Sequenced by immunoSEQ multiplex PCR; TCRdb stores in-frame clones only, minus some. Here the sample spans under 150,000 clones, about 89% being singletons. The sequence derives from a female donor aged 60 or older with stage I lung adenocarcinoma. The specimen was peripheral blood, collected before any cancer treatment.

The chain's CDR3 is CASSWRDRGIADTQYF. The DNA of the CDR3 is TGTGCCAGCAGCTGGCGGGACAGGGGGATCGCAGATACGCAGTATTTT. The chain has TRBV5-6 and TRBJ2-3, with 11 bases identical to TRBD1. The CDR3 extends over 16 amino acids. V was clipped by 3 bases and J by 4 bases; unmatched bases: 7. CDR1 is SGHDT, CDR2 YYEEEE, per germline.